The rows below give T cell receptor beta chains drawn from one sample of a study of cytomegalovirus exposure and HLA in healthy donors. The data were produced by immunoSEQ multiplex PCR, yet TCRdb's version contains in-frame clones alone and is incomplete. The table lists approximately 120,000 clones, about 81% of them singletons, with 1.1% in the top ten. The sequenced material came from PBMCs. These TCRs come from a woman under 40 in good health and CMV-seronegative. Both conserved end residues are part of each CDR3. Fields, in order: V gene, clone size, D gene, J gene, CDR3 protein, CDR3 DNA. A D gene is named only where the DNA matches it firmly. Clone size is shown for a subset of rows, as once, few, many or a class of expanded clone.

>TRBV4-3|.|.|TRBJ2-1
CASSQDIGTVVREQFF
TGCGCCAGCAGCCAAGATATAGGTACAGTCGTCCGGGAGCAGTTCTTC
>TRBV25-1|.|.|TRBJ2-7
CASSKWEDYEQYF
TGTGCCAGCAGTAAATGGGAGGACTACGAGCAGTACTTC
>TRBV2|.|TRBD2|TRBJ2-1
CASIGTSGGGEQFF
TGTGCCAGCATCGGGACTAGCGGGGGTGGGGAGCAGTTCTTC
>TRBV6-6|.|.|TRBJ2-7
CASSEAELYEQYF
TGTGCCAGCTCAGAAGCGGAGCTCTACGAGCAGTACTTC
>TRBV18|.|.|TRBJ1-1
CASSPGPANTEAFF
TGTGCCAGCTCACCAGGCCCCGCGAACACTGAAGCTTTCTTT
>TRBV5-1|.|TRBD1|TRBJ2-1
CASSLGQGKDEQFF
TGCGCCAGCAGCTTGGGACAGGGGAAGGATGAGCAGTTCTTC
>TRBV30|.|TRBD2|TRBJ2-7
CALGEGPYEQYF
TGTGCCTTAGGGGAGGGGCCCTACGAGCAGTACTTC
>TRBV29-1|.|.|TRBJ2-7
CSVYRVHSYEQYF
TGCAGCGTTTACAGGGTACACTCCTACGAGCAGTACTTC
>TRBV19|.|.|TRBJ1-2
CASSIAKQGNGYTF
TGTGCCAGTAGTATAGCCAAGCAGGGAAATGGCTACACCTTC
>TRBV21-1|.|.|TRBJ2-3
CASSKPGLAAQRGTDTQYF
TGTGCCAGCAGCAAACCTGGACTAGCGGCCCAAAGAGGCACAGATACGCAGTATTTT
>TRBV30|.|TRBD1|TRBJ1-1
CAWRGDSARAFF
TGTGCCTGGAGAGGGGACAGCGCGAGGGCTTTCTTT
>TRBV7-3|.|.|TRBJ2-2
CASSIYSGELFF
TGTGCCAGCAGCATTTACTCCGGGGAGCTGTTTTTT
>TRBV4-1|.|.|TRBJ2-1
CASSQLRTVYNEQFF
TGCGCCAGCAGCCAATTACGGACTGTATACAATGAGCAGTTCTTC
>TRBV7-9|.|.|TRBJ1-2
CASSSGGGYTF
TGTGCCAGCAGCTCCGGGGGTGGCTACACCTTC
>TRBV29-1|.|TRBD2|TRBJ2-1
CSVTPGLGNEQFF
TGCAGCGTTACCCCGGGACTAGGGAATGAGCAGTTCTTC
>TRBV30|.|.|TRBJ1-2
CAWSALSYGYTF
TGTGCCTGGAGTGCACTTTCCTATGGCTACACCTTC
>TRBV5-1|.|TRBD1|TRBJ1-3
CASSWTGTGAGNTIYF
TGCGCCAGCAGCTGGACCGGGACAGGGGCTGGAAACACCATATATTTT
>TRBV7-6|.|TRBD1|TRBJ2-7
CASSFRDSLTGDEQYF
TGTGCCAGCAGCTTCCGGGACAGCCTTACTGGAGACGAGCAGTACTTC
>TRBV18|.|.|TRBJ2-3
CASTPGASFTQYF
TGTGCCAGCACCCCAGGGGCCTCTTTTACGCAGTATTTT
>TRBV30|.|.|TRBJ1-5
CAWSLGHSNQPQHF
TGTGCCTGGAGTTTGGGGCATAGCAATCAGCCCCAGCATTTT
>TRBV5-1|once|.|TRBJ2-5
CASSLGLQETQYF
TGCGCCAGCAGCTTGGGTCTACAAGAGACCCAGTACTTC
>TRBV7-9|.|.|TRBJ2-7
CSSSGYREKSYEQYF
TGTTCCAGCAGCGGATACAGGGAAAAGTCCTACGAGCAGTACTTC
>TRBV15|.|.|TRBJ2-1
CATSRDQGQAPYNEQFF
TGTGCCACCAGCAGAGATCAGGGGCAGGCCCCCTACAATGAGCAGTTCTTC
>TRBV23-1|.|.|TRBJ2-7
CASSPTAGKVLYEQYF
TGCGCCAGCAGTCCTACCGCAGGGAAGGTTTTATACGAGCAGTACTTC
>TRBV5-1|once|.|TRBJ2-1
CASSKYSGSSYNEQFF
TGCGCCAGCAGCAAATATAGCGGAAGCTCCTACAATGAGCAGTTCTTC
>TRBV2|.|TRBD1|TRBJ1-4
CASSPRQGADFVNEKLFF
TGTGCCAGCAGTCCAAGACAGGGGGCGGACTTCGTTAATGAAAAACTGTTTTTT
>TRBV29-1|.|TRBD1|TRBJ1-5
CSVRQGGQPQHF
TGCAGCGTCCGACAGGGGGGTCAGCCCCAGCATTTT
>TRBV30|.|.|TRBJ2-7
CAWNRESHEQYF
TGTGCCTGGAATCGAGAGTCCCACGAGCAGTACTTC
>TRBV11-2|.|TRBD1|TRBJ2-1
CASSLGGQDNEQFF
TGTGCCAGCAGCTTAGGAGGACAGGACAATGAGCAGTTCTTC
>TRBV18|.|.|TRBJ1-6
CASSPRGQQNSPLHF
TGTGCCAGCTCACCACGCGGACAGCAAAATTCACCCCTCCACTTT
>TRBV18|.|.|TRBJ2-7
CASSPRDTSSYEQYF
TGTGCCAGCTCACCACGGGACACCTCCTCCTACGAGCAGTACTTC
>TRBV2|.|.|TRBJ2-7
CATRQSSYEQYF
TGTGCCACAAGACAGAGCTCCTACGAGCAGTACTTC
>TRBV7-9|.|.|TRBJ1-1
CSSSLEVRGAFF
TGTTCCAGCAGCTTAGAGGTCAGGGGCGCTTTCTTT
>TRBV13|.|TRBD2|TRBJ2-5
CASSAPGLAGGVQYF
TGTGCCAGCAGCGCGCCGGGACTAGCGGGGGGCGTCCAGTACTTC
>TRBV11-2|.|.|TRBJ2-2
CASRLAEMNTGELFF
TGTGCCAGCAGGTTAGCGGAGATGAACACCGGGGAGCTGTTTTTT
>TRBV19|once|TRBD1|TRBJ2-3
CASSRQGWVDTQYF
TGTGCCAGTAGTCGACAGGGGTGGGTGGATACGCAGTATTTT